This T cell receptor beta chain comes out of a study of T cell repertoires in cytomegalovirus infection (dated by TCRdb to the late 2010s). Describing the broader study: Recently identified HLA-C-restricted CMV epitopes, whose presentation resists viral immunomodulation, were targeted by peptide stimulations together with well-studied HLA-B-restricted epitopes. Donor HLA type was relevant to the analysis, because carriage of CMV infection together with the matching HLA type was indicated by public TCR beta signatures.

At the junction V is shortened by 4 bases and J by 8 bases; bases outside the gene matches: 14. CDR1 and CDR2 were assigned from the germline V gene as MNHEY and SVGAGI. The CDR3 contains 18 residues, cysteine and phenylalanine counted. Here the CDR3 DNA is all that survives: 54 bases in frame from base 1. This clonotype was picked up a small number of times. Its antigen is unknown. One base away there is no much larger clone; base qualities are not given. Overall study outcomes, separate from this receptor: The ex vivo response was dominated by HLA-C-restricted CMV-specific TCR beta clonotypes, and the single most frequent clonotype in two of eight donors was supplied by these HLA-C-restricted clonotypes. In both this cohort and an independent approximately 350-donor cohort, the cumulative frequency of public TCR beta family members distinguished carriers of CMV infection plus the relevant HLA type.

Reading the label with the study, this specimen's treatment or condition is: in vitro stimulation with specific CMV peptide epitopes to enrich CMV-specific T cells. Sequencing instrument: Illumina HiSeq 1500. TCRdb reprocessed the public reads (quality trimming at Q25 with fastp, clone calling with MiXCR) and kept in-frame beta chains. CDR3 protein sequences are deduplicated, and each keeps its most common genes and DNA. Counted in this sample were some 940,000 distinct CDR3 sequences; around a third of them appeared once. The top ten clones comprise about 14% of the sample. The input for sequencing was cultured CD8+ T cells from PBMCs, taken from culture after CMV antigen stimulation. The sequence joins TRBV6-5 to TRBJ2-2; TRBD2 matches 12 bases in the middle. The receptor was derived from a human donor in good health (CMV status not recorded). Some clones in this sample may be carry-over from other donors' samples. The CDR3 corresponds to CASSSNFPSGGAPGELFF. DNA sequence: TGTGCCAGCAGTTCCAACTTCCCTAGCGGGGGGGCTCCAGGGGAGCTGTTTTTT.